Presented here are 8 T cell receptor beta chains from one specimen sequenced in a study of T cells after yellow fever vaccination. MiXCR, applied by TCRdb to the 5' RACE reads, yields one record per CDR3 protein. The sample has under 400,000 distinct CDR3 sequences; 9.5% to 15% are singletons. Sample: CD4+ T cells sorted from PBMCs, taken 15 days after the yellow fever booster vaccination. These receptor sequences come from a young man who received the YFV17D yellow fever vaccine.

This clonotype turned up a few times. This likely comes from a read error, as the CDR3 has no conserved phenylalanine or tryptophan at its end. The chain couples TRBV20-1 to TRBJ2-3, with TRBD2 matching over 11 bases. The germline gives CDR1 DFQATT, CDR2 SNEGSKA (reference sequence). This CDR3 has 15 amino acids. The CDR3 reads CSALAGGGGTDTQYL. In nucleotides, the CDR3 is TGCAGCGCCCTAGCGGGGGGTGGTGGCACAGATACGCAGTATCTT.

A few counts support this clonotype. The V gene is TRBV7-2, the J gene TRBJ1-2; D is undetermined. This CDR3 spans 13 amino acids. Germline CDR1 SGHTA, CDR2 FQGNSA. V shed 6 bases and J shed 3 bases, with 11 bases lying between them. The CDR3 coding sequence is TGTGCCAGCAGTTCTCCGGGGTACTATGGCTACACCTTC. This codes for CASSSPGYYGYTF.

The chain links TRBV6-5 to TRBJ2-3, with a tentative D call TRBD2 (7 bases). The CDR3 consists of 17 residues. Trimming took 4 bases from V and 4 from J, leaving 21 bases between them. Germline V lookup: CDR1 MNHEY, CDR2 SVGAGI. Written as DNA, the CDR3 is TGTGCCAGCAGTTCCTTCTCGGGGGGCGATAGGCCAGATACGCAGTATTTT. This encodes CASSSFSGGDRPDTQYF.

The chain is built from TRBV7-9 and TRBJ2-1, with D tentatively TRBD1 or TRBD2 (6 bases each). The CDR3 is made up of 15 amino acids. Trimming removed 0 bases at V and 8 bases at J, with 14 bases between. Germline V gene data show CDR1 as SEHNR and CDR2 as FQNEAQ (reference sequence). CDR3 nucleotide sequence: TGTGCCAGCAGCTTAGCCTCCGGGGGCCTAGATGAGCAGTTCTTC. Amino acids: CASSLASGGLDEQFF.

This clonotype was seen repeatedly, ten times or more. V and J are TRBV20-1 and TRBJ2-2; no firm D call. The CDR3 extends over 12 amino acids. In germline, CDR1 is DFQATT, CDR2 SNEGSKA (reference sequence). V lost 5 bases and J 7 bases, leaving 11 bases between the germline ends. Here the CDR3 reads CSAPTWGGELFF. CDR3 in DNA: TGCAGTGCTCCTACTTGGGGCGGGGAGCTGTTTTTT.

The chain carries TRBV5-1 and TRBJ2-3; TRBD2 aligns across 11 bases. Germline V CDR1 and CDR2: SGHRS, YFSETQ. This CDR3 spans 15 amino acids. The ends lost 4 bases at V and 2 bases at J; junction bases unmatched: 3. The chain's CDR3 is CASSQGLADTDTQYF. DNA for the CDR3: TGCGCCAGCAGCCAGGGACTAGCGGACACAGATACGCAGTATTTT. Based on the CDR3 plus reference TRBV5-1 and TRBJ2-3, the full variable domain is KAGVTQTPRYLIKTRGQQVTLSCSPISGHRSVSWYQQTPGQGLQFLFEYFSETQRNKGNFPGRFSGRQFSNSRSEMNVSTLELGDSALYLCASSQGLADTDTQYFGPGTRLTVL.

This clonotype was seen ten or more times. The chain couples TRBV25-1 to TRBJ2-1; D unresolved. Trimming stripped 7 bases from V and 4 bases from J, with 17 bases between. This CDR3 is 15 amino acids long. Germline V gene lookup returns CDR1 MGHDK and CDR2 SYGVNS. In nucleotides, the CDR3 is TGTGCCAGCATAGCTGGCGTCGGCCCTTACAATGAGCAGTTCTTC. This codes for CASIAGVGPYNEQFF.

This clonotype came up a few times. This rearrangement joins TRBV15 to TRBJ2-1; D possibly corresponds to TRBD1 (6 bases). V lost 0 bases and J lost 5, with 17 bases in between. This CDR3 has 17 amino acids. Germline loops: CDR1 LNHNV, CDR2 YYDKDF (reference sequence). For the CDR3, the DNA is TGTGCCACCAGCAGAGATGGCGGCCGGGACACAAACAATGAGCAGTTCTTC. Translation: CATSRDGGRDTNNEQFF.